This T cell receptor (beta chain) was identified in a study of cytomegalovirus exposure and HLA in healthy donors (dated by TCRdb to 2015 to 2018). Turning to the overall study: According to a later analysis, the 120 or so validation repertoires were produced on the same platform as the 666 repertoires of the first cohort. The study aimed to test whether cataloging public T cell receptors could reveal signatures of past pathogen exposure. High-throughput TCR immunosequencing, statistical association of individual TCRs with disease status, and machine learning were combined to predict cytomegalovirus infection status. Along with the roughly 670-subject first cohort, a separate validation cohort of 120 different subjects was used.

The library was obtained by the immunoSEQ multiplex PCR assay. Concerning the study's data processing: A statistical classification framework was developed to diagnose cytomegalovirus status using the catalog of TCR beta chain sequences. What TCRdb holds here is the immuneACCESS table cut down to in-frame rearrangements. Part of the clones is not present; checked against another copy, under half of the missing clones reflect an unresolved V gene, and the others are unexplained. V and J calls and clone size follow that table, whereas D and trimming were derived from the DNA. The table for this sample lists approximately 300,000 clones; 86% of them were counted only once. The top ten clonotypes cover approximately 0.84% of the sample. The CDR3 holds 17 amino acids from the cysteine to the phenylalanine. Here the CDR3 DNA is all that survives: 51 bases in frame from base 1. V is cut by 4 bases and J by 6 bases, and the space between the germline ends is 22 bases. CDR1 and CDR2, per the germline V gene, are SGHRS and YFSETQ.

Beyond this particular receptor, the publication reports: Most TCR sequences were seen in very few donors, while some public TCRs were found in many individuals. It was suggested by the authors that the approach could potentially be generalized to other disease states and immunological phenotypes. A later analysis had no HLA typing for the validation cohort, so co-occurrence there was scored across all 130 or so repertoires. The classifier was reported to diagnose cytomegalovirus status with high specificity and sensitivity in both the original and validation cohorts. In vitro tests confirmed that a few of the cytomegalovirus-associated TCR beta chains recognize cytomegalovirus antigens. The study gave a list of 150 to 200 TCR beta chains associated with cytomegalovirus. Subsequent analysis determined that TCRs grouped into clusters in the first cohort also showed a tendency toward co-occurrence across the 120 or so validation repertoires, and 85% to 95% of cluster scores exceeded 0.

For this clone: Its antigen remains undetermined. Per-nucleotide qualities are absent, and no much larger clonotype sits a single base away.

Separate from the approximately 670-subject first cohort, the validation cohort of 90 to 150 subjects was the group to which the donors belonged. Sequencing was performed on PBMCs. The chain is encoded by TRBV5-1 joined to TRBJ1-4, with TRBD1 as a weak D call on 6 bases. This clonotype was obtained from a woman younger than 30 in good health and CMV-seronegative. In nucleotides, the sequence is TGCGCCAGCAGCCGTTCACCGGGACAAGGTGAAGATGAAAAACTGTTTTTT. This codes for CASSRSPGQGEDEKLFF. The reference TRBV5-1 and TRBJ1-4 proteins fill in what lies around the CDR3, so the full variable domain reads KAGVTQTPRYLIKTRGQQVTLSCSPISGHRSVSWYQQTPGQGLQFLFEYFSETQRNKGNFPGRFSGRQFSNSRSEMNVSTLELGDSALYLCASSRSPGQGEDEKLFFGSGTQLSVL.